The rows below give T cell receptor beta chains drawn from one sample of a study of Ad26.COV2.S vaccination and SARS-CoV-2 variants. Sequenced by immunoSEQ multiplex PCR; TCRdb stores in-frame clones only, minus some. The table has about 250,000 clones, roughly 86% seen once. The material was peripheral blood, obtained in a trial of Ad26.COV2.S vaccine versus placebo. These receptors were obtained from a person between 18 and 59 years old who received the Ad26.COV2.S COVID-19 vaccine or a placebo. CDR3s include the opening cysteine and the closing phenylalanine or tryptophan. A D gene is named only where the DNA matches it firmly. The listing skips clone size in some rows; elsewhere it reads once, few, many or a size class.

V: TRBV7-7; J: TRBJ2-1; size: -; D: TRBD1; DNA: TGTGCCAGCAGCACGGACAGGGAAGGTGAGCAGTTCTTC; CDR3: CASSTDREGEQFF
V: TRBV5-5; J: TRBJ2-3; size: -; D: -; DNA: TGTGCCAGCAGCTTGCTCCTTTTTCGGGGATATGGCACAGATACGCAGTATTTT; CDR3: CASSLLLFRGYGTDTQYF
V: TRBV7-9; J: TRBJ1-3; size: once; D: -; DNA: TGTGCCAGCAGCTCACGGGAGGTCTCTGGAAACACCATATATTTT; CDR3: CASSSREVSGNTIYF
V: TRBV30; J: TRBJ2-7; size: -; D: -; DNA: TGTGCCTGGAGCCGTGGGCTGACCTACGAGCAGTACTTC; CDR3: CAWSRGLTYEQYF
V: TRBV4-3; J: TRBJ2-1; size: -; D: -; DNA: TGCGCCAGCAGCCACTTAGGGGCGGGGAGCAATGAGCAGTTCTTC; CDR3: CASSHLGAGSNEQFF
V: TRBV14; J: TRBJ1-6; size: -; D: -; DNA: TGTGCCAGCAGCCAAGTTCGGGGTAGGGGGTCACCCCTCCACTTT; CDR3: CASSQVRGRGSPLHF
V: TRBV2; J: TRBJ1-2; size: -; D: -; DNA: TGTGCCAGCGACAGGAAGTTGGCTACTACCTTC; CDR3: CASDRKLATTF
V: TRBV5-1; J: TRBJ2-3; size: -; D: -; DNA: TGCGCCAGCAGCTTAGGCCAGGGTAGTGCAGATACGCAGTATTTT; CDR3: CASSLGQGSADTQYF
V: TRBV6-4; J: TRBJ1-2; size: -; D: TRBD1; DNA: TGTGCCAGCAGACAAGGACAGGGGGTCGGTGGCTACACCTTC; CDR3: CASRQGQGVGGYTF
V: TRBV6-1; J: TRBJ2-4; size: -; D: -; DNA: TGTGCCAGCAGTGAAACCGCAGGGGTAAAAGCCAAAAACATTCAGTACTTC; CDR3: CASSETAGVKAKNIQYF
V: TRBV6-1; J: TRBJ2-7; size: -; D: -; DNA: TGTGCCAGCAGTGAAGCTCTTAACGACAGCTACGAGCAGTACTTC; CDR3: CASSEALNDSYEQYF
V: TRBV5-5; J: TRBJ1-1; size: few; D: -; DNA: TGTGCCAGCAGCTTGGGTTCGGGGGCCGGAGCTTTCTTT; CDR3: CASSLGSGAGAFF
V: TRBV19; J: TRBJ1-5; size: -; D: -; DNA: TGTGCCAGTTCAGGGACGACGATCTACAGCAATCAGCCCCAGCATTTT; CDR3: CASSGTTIYSNQPQHF
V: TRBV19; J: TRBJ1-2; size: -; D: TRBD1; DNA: TGTGCCAGTAGTCTTCGACAGGGTAAAAACCATGGCTACACCTTC; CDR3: CASSLRQGKNHGYTF
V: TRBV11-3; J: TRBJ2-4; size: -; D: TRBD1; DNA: TGTGCCAGCAGCCCTGGGACCCACACAGGGGGAAACATTCAGTACTTC; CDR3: CASSPGTHTGGNIQYF
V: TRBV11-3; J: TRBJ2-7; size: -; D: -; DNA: TGTGCCAGCAGCTTAGGAGTGGGGGACGAGCAGTACTTC; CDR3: CASSLGVGDEQYF
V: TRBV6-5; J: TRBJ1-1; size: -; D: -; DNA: TGTGCCACCGACTTCACGGGGACTGAAGCTTTCTTT; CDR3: CATDFTGTEAFF
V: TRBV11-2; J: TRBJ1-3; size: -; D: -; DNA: TGTGCCAGCAGCTTATACAGGGCGGCTGGAAACACCATATATTTT; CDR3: CASSLYRAAGNTIYF
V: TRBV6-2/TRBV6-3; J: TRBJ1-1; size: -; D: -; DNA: TGTGCCAGCAGTTACAGGACGGTGGGGGAAGCTTTCTTT; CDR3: CASSYRTVGEAFF
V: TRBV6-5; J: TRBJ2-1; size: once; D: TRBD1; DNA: TGTGCCAGCAGTCAAATAGACAGGGGGCATGAGCAGTTCTTC; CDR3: CASSQIDRGHEQFF
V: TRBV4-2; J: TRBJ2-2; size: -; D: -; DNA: TGTGCCAGCAGCCAAGTTGGGCAGGGAAACACCGGGGAGCTGTTTTTT; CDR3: CASSQVGQGNTGELFF
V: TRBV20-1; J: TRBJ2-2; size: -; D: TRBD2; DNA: TGCAGTGCTAGTTCTCCTAGCGGATCCGGGGAGCTGTTTTTT; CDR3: CSASSPSGSGELFF
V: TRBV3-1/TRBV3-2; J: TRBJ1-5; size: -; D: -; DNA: TGTGCCAGCAGCCTCCGGGACAGCAATCAGCCCCAGCATTTT; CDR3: CASSLRDSNQPQHF
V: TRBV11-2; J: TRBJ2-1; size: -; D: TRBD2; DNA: TGTGCCAGCAGCTTAATCCCCGGACTAGCGGACAATGAGCAGTTCTTC; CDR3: CASSLIPGLADNEQFF
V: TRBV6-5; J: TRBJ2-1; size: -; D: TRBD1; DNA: TGTGCCAGCAGTTGGACAGGGGGCTCGGGTGAGCAGTTCTTC; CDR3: CASSWTGGSGEQFF
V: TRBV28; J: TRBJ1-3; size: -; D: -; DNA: TGTGCCAGCAGTTTGAACAACGGAAACACCATATATTTT; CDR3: CASSLNNGNTIYF
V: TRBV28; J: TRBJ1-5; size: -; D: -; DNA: TGTGCCAGCAGTTTCGGGCCGGCTCGCAGCGGCAATCAGCCCCAGCATTTT; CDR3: CASSFGPARSGNQPQHF
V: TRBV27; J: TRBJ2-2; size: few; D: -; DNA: TGTGCCAGCAGTCCTCCGGGACAACACGGGGAGCTGTTTTTT; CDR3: CASSPPGQHGELFF
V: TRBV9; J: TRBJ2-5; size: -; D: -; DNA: TGTGCCAGCAGCGTAGTTAGCGATCGACAAGAGACCCAGTACTTC; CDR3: CASSVVSDRQETQYF
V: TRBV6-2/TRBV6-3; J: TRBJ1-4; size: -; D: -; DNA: TGTGCCAGCAGTTCCCGGCGGGTTGCTAATGAAAAACTGTTTTTT; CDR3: CASSSRRVANEKLFF
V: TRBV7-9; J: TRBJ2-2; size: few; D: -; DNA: TGTGCCAGCAGCTTAGTGGGTTCCGGGGAGCTGTTTTTT; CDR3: CASSLVGSGELFF
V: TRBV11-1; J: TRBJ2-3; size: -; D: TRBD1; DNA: TGTGCCAGCAGCCTTAGACGGGGACAGTCCACAGATACGCAGTATTTT; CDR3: CASSLRRGQSTDTQYF
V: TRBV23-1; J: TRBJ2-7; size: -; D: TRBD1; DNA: TGCGCCAGCAGTCAAATTGAGACAGGGAATGTTTGCGAGCAGTACTTC; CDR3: CASSQIETGNVCEQYF
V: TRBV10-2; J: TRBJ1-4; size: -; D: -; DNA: TGCGCCAGCAGTGAGTCGGTGGGGTGGGAGGAAAAACTGTTTTTT; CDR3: CASSESVGWEEKLFF
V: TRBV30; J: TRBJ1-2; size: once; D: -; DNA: TGTGCCTGGAGTGTGGCAGCGGGTCTCTATGGCTACACCTTC; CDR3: CAWSVAAGLYGYTF
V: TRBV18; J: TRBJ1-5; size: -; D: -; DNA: TGTGCCAGCTCACCACCGGGACATGAGAATCAGCCCCAGCATTTT; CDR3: CASSPPGHENQPQHF
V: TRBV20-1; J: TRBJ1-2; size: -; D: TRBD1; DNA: TGCAGTGCTACAACAGGGGGCGGCTACACCTTC; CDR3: CSATTGGGYTF